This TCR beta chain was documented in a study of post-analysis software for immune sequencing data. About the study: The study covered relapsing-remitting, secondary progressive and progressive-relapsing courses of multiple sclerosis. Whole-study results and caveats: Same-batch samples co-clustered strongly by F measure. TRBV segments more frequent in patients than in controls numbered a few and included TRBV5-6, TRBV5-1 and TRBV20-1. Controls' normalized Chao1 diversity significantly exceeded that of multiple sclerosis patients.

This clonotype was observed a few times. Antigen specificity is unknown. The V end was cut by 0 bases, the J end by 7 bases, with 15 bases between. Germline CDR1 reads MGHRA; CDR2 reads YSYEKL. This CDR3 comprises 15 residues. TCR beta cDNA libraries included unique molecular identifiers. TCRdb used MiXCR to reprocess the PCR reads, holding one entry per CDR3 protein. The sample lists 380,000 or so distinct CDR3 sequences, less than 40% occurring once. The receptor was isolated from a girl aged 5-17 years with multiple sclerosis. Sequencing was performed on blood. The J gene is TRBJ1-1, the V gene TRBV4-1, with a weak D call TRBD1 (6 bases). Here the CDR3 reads CASSQEGTRGLEAFF. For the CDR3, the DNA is TGCGCCAGCAGCCAAGAGGGGACAAGGGGCCTTGAAGCTTTCTTT.